The T cell receptor (beta chain) under discussion was sequenced for a study of blood T cell repertoires in COVID-19. Data came from immunoSEQ multiplex PCR; TCRdb stores just in-frame clones and leaves some out. The sample lists around 170,000 clones; roughly 80% were seen once. This receptor was obtained from a woman in her thirties or forties with acute or convalescent COVID-19. The sample taken for sequencing was peripheral blood.

Here the CDR3 reads CASSGLTGGAHNEQFF. The DNA of the CDR3 is TGCGCCAGCAGTGGATTGACTGGGGGGGCGCACAATGAGCAGTTCTTC. V and J are TRBV10-1 and TRBJ2-1; tentative D call: TRBD2 (7 bases). The CDR3 runs to 16 residues. In germline, CDR1 is WNHNN, CDR2 SYGVQD (reference sequence). Trimming took off 4 bases at V and 5 bases at J, with 18 bases between the two ends.